This is a list of T cell receptor beta chains from one sample in a study of shared clonotypes between healthy human individuals. Only in-frame clones appear in the TCRdb table, and some are missing; sequencing was by immunoSEQ multiplex PCR. The sample includes over a million clones, around 97% of them seen just once. The material sequenced was naive CD4+ T cells sorted from blood. Receptors were obtained from a man under 40 in good health. The CDR3 runs from the conserved cysteine through the conserved F or W. The D gene is left open where the match is weak. Clone size is stated in some rows and not others, as once, few, many or a class when expanded.

v_gene: TRBV5-1
abundance: NA
len: 11
d_gene: NA
j_gene: TRBJ2-7
CDR3aa: CASPESYEQYF
CDR3nt: TGCGCCAGCCCCGAGTCATACGAGCAGTACTTC

v_gene: TRBV6-5
abundance: once
len: 14
d_gene: NA
j_gene: TRBJ1-1
CDR3aa: CASSYRPGNTEAFF
CDR3nt: TGTGCCAGCAGTTACCGGCCCGGGAACACTGAAGCTTTCTTT

v_gene: TRBV30
abundance: once
len: 12
d_gene: NA
j_gene: TRBJ1-1
CDR3aa: CAWRRWDSEAFF
CDR3nt: TGTGCCTGGAGAAGGTGGGACTCCGAAGCTTTCTTT

v_gene: TRBV10-3
abundance: NA
len: 13
d_gene: NA
j_gene: TRBJ1-1
CDR3aa: CAISYTGSTEAFF
CDR3nt: TGTGCCATCAGCTATACAGGGAGTACTGAAGCTTTCTTT

v_gene: TRBV28
abundance: NA
len: 15
d_gene: TRBD1
j_gene: TRBJ1-1
CDR3aa: CASRTQGWGSTEAFF
CDR3nt: TGTGCCAGCAGAACACAGGGGTGGGGGTCCACTGAAGCTTTCTTT

v_gene: TRBV14
abundance: NA
len: 13
d_gene: NA
j_gene: TRBJ2-1
CDR3aa: CASSSGIYNEQFF
CDR3nt: TGTGCCAGCAGCTCCGGGATTTACAATGAGCAGTTCTTC

v_gene: TRBV7-2
abundance: NA
len: 16
d_gene: TRBD1
j_gene: TRBJ2-5
CDR3aa: CASSLGQDRGLASQYF
CDR3nt: TGTGCCAGCAGCTTAGGTCAGGACAGGGGGCTTGCGTCCCAGTACTTC

v_gene: TRBV4-3
abundance: NA
len: 15
d_gene: NA
j_gene: TRBJ2-7
CDR3aa: CASSQDSGGGYEQYF
CDR3nt: TGCGCCAGCAGCCAAGATTCAGGGGGAGGCTACGAGCAGTACTTC

v_gene: TRBV19
abundance: NA
len: 15
d_gene: NA
j_gene: TRBJ1-2
CDR3aa: CASNIRGQVNYGYTF
CDR3nt: TGTGCCAGTAACATACGGGGGCAGGTTAACTATGGCTACACCTTC

v_gene: TRBV7-2
abundance: NA
len: 15
d_gene: TRBD1
j_gene: TRBJ2-7
CDR3aa: CASSLGRDRRYEQYF
CDR3nt: TGTGCCAGCAGCTTAGGCCGGGACAGAAGGTACGAGCAGTACTTC

v_gene: TRBV7-9
abundance: NA
len: 18
d_gene: NA
j_gene: TRBJ1-4
CDR3aa: CASSLRVWRPGTNEKLFF
CDR3nt: TGTGCCAGCAGCTTACGCGTCTGGAGGCCAGGGACGAATGAAAAACTGTTTTTT

v_gene: TRBV19
abundance: NA
len: 13
d_gene: NA
j_gene: TRBJ2-5
CDR3aa: CASARHLQETQYF
CDR3nt: TGTGCCAGCGCGAGGCACTTACAAGAGACCCAGTACTTC

v_gene: TRBV9
abundance: NA
len: 13
d_gene: TRBD2
j_gene: TRBJ2-5
CDR3aa: CASGRAGGETQYF
CDR3nt: TGTGCCAGCGGCCGTGCGGGAGGGGAGACCCAGTACTTC

v_gene: TRBV19
abundance: NA
len: 14
d_gene: NA
j_gene: TRBJ2-3
CDR3aa: CASRSQGFTDTQYF
CDR3nt: TGTGCCAGTAGGTCACAGGGATTCACAGATACGCAGTATTTT

v_gene: TRBV25-1
abundance: NA
len: 15
d_gene: TRBD1
j_gene: TRBJ2-5
CDR3aa: CASSEGRGPQETQYF
CDR3nt: TGTGCCAGCAGTGAAGGCAGGGGGCCCCAAGAGACCCAGTACTTC

v_gene: TRBV18
abundance: NA
len: 13
d_gene: NA
j_gene: TRBJ2-5
CDR3aa: CASSPRLKETQYF
CDR3nt: TGTGCCAGCTCACCAAGACTAAAAGAGACCCAGTACTTC

v_gene: TRBV12-5
abundance: once
len: 12
d_gene: NA
j_gene: TRBJ1-5
CDR3aa: CASGSGNQPQHF
CDR3nt: TGTGCTAGTGGTTCTGGAAATCAGCCCCAGCATTTT

v_gene: TRBV7-2
abundance: NA
len: 19
d_gene: TRBD1
j_gene: TRBJ2-5
CDR3aa: CASSGDRGRRAKAKETQYF
CDR3nt: TGTGCCAGCAGCGGGGACAGGGGGCGCCGGGCCAAGGCTAAAGAGACCCAGTACTTC

v_gene: TRBV5-1
abundance: NA
len: 14
d_gene: NA
j_gene: TRBJ2-2
CDR3aa: CASSFLGGTGELFF
CDR3nt: TGCGCCAGCAGCTTCCTGGGCGGAACCGGGGAGCTGTTTTTT

v_gene: TRBV5-5
abundance: NA
len: 12
d_gene: NA
j_gene: TRBJ1-2
CDR3aa: CASSLLSYGYTF
CDR3nt: TGTGCCAGCAGCTTACTCAGCTATGGCTACACCTTC

v_gene: TRBV11-3
abundance: NA
len: 17
d_gene: TRBD1
j_gene: TRBJ2-5
CDR3aa: CASSLGDRVRNQETQYF
CDR3nt: TGTGCCAGCAGCTTGGGTGACAGGGTTCGAAACCAAGAGACCCAGTACTTC

v_gene: TRBV6-1
abundance: NA
len: 14
d_gene: NA
j_gene: TRBJ2-7
CDR3aa: CASSPERKGYEQYF
CDR3nt: TGTGCCAGCAGTCCCGAGAGAAAAGGCTATGAGCAGTACTTC

v_gene: TRBV7-2
abundance: NA
len: 16
d_gene: TRBD2
j_gene: TRBJ2-1
CDR3aa: CASSQAGTSVYNEQFF
CDR3nt: TGTGCCAGCAGCCAAGCCGGGACTAGCGTTTACAATGAGCAGTTCTTC

v_gene: TRBV11-2
abundance: NA
len: 13
d_gene: NA
j_gene: TRBJ1-5
CDR3aa: CASSLDSYQPQHF
CDR3nt: TGTGCCAGCAGCCTAGACAGTTATCAGCCCCAGCATTTT

v_gene: TRBV2
abundance: NA
len: 15
d_gene: TRBD1
j_gene: TRBJ2-5
CDR3aa: CASRADRGGRETQYF
CDR3nt: TGTGCCAGCAGAGCGGACAGGGGAGGGCGAGAGACCCAGTACTTC

v_gene: TRBV5-1
abundance: NA
len: 16
d_gene: TRBD2
j_gene: TRBJ2-1
CDR3aa: CASSPLAGGTYNEQFF
CDR3nt: TGCGCCAGCAGCCCACTAGCGGGAGGTACCTACAATGAGCAGTTCTTC

v_gene: TRBV7-9
abundance: NA
len: 15
d_gene: TRBD1
j_gene: TRBJ1-1
CDR3aa: CASRLPGQRNTEAFF
CDR3nt: TGTGCCAGCAGACTCCCGGGACAGAGGAACACTGAAGCTTTCTTT

v_gene: TRBV27
abundance: NA
len: 11
d_gene: TRBD1
j_gene: TRBJ2-7
CDR3aa: CAVQGGREQYF
CDR3nt: TGTGCCGTACAAGGGGGCCGCGAGCAGTACTTC

v_gene: TRBV7-9
abundance: NA
len: 14
d_gene: NA
j_gene: TRBJ1-1
CDR3aa: CASSLGTVDTEAFF
CDR3nt: TGTGCCAGCAGCTTGGGGACGGTGGACACTGAAGCTTTCTTT

v_gene: TRBV25-1
abundance: NA
len: 15
d_gene: TRBD1
j_gene: TRBJ1-2
CDR3aa: CASGLTGTGTVGYTF
CDR3nt: TGTGCCAGCGGGTTAACCGGGACAGGGACTGTCGGCTACACCTTC

v_gene: TRBV7-8
abundance: once
len: 20
d_gene: TRBD2
j_gene: TRBJ2-2
CDR3aa: CASSLNPLAGLVLNTGELFF
CDR3nt: TGTGCCAGCAGCTTAAATCCTCTAGCGGGATTAGTTTTGAACACCGGGGAGCTGTTTTTT

v_gene: TRBV28
abundance: NA
len: 17
d_gene: NA
j_gene: TRBJ1-5
CDR3aa: CASSSPPGAESNQPQHF
CDR3nt: TGTGCCAGCAGTTCCCCCCCGGGGGCAGAAAGCAATCAGCCCCAGCATTTT

v_gene: TRBV20-1
abundance: NA
len: 11
d_gene: NA
j_gene: TRBJ2-1
CDR3aa: CSAPRRGEQFF
CDR3nt: TGCAGTGCTCCCCGGCGGGGTGAGCAGTTCTTC

v_gene: TRBV6-1
abundance: NA
len: 11
d_gene: NA
j_gene: TRBJ2-7
CDR3aa: CASSEIYEQYF
CDR3nt: TGTGCCAGCAGTGAAATCTACGAGCAGTACTTC

v_gene: TRBV28
abundance: NA
len: 16
d_gene: NA
j_gene: TRBJ2-3
CDR3aa: CASNVEPGRSTDTQYF
CDR3nt: TGTGCCAGCAACGTTGAACCGGGGCGTAGCACAGATACGCAGTATTTT

v_gene: TRBV5-4
abundance: NA
len: 14
d_gene: NA
j_gene: TRBJ2-2
CDR3aa: CASRVDRNTGELFF
CDR3nt: TGTGCCAGCAGAGTTGACAGGAACACCGGGGAGCTGTTTTTT

v_gene: TRBV28
abundance: NA
len: 14
d_gene: NA
j_gene: TRBJ1-2
CDR3aa: CASSLWQSGAGYTF
CDR3nt: TGTGCCAGCAGTTTATGGCAGTCCGGAGCCGGCTACACCTTC

v_gene: TRBV6-6
abundance: NA
len: 12
d_gene: NA
j_gene: TRBJ2-7
CDR3aa: CASSRGPYEQYF
CDR3nt: TGTGCCAGCAGTCGCGGCCCCTACGAGCAGTACTTC

v_gene: TRBV7-9
abundance: NA
len: 16
d_gene: TRBD2
j_gene: TRBJ2-5
CDR3aa: CASSLSGGGPGETQYF
CDR3nt: TGTGCCAGCAGCTTATCGGGGGGAGGGCCCGGGGAGACCCAGTACTTC

v_gene: TRBV29-1
abundance: NA
len: 16
d_gene: TRBD2
j_gene: TRBJ2-1
CDR3aa: CSGTPAGVSSYNEQFF
CDR3nt: TGCAGCGGAACCCCAGCGGGAGTAAGCTCCTACAATGAGCAGTTCTTC

v_gene: TRBV19
abundance: NA
len: 12
d_gene: NA
j_gene: TRBJ1-5
CDR3aa: CAVAGWDQPQHF
CDR3nt: TGTGCCGTGGCGGGGTGGGATCAGCCCCAGCATTTT